The T cell receptor (beta chain) under discussion was sequenced for a study of T cell responses to AZD1222 COVID-19 vaccine. Findings of the study overall: Increased Spike-specific TCR breadth and depth were observed after two AZD1222 doses. No repertoire was sampled before or during the peak T cell response, only after it. Regions left unmutated in variants are reportedly the target of nearly half of spike-specific TCRs. Donors skewed white British and female; clonal diversity was possibly underestimated.

In regard to this clone: The antigen is undetermined.

Here immunoSEQ multiplex PCR was the method, and the copy in TCRdb shows in-frame clones only, minus some. The sample consists of tens of thousands of clones, around 89% of them appearing once. The sequence came from an adult in good health. The sample here was peripheral blood, taken on day 0 of AZD1222 vaccination.

CDR3 protein: CASSVAGGKDTEAFF. For the CDR3, the DNA is TGTGCCAGTAGTGTCGCAGGGGGGAAGGACACTGAAGCTTTCTTT. The V call is TRBV19, the J call TRBJ1-1; 7 bases line up with TRBD1. The germline gives CDR1 LNHDA, CDR2 SQIVND (reference sequence). The CDR3 sequence is 15 residues long. The V and J ends lost 5 bases and 3 bases, in that order; junction bases with no gene match: 9.